A selection of T cell receptor beta chains follows, all from one sample in a study of molecular identifiers for immune sequencing clone quantification. TCRdb processed the PCR reads anew with MiXCR; each CDR3 protein has one entry. The sample lists hundreds of thousands of distinct CDR3 sequences, less than 30% seen once, with about 0.84% in the top ten. Source material: naive CD8+ T cells from blood, with Jurkat cell RNA spiked in. The receptors stem from a human donor in good health. Some libraries in this study had Jurkat cell RNA spiked in. CDR3s include the opening cysteine and the closing phenylalanine or tryptophan. A D gene is named only where the DNA matches it firmly. For some rows the clone size is stated as once, few or many, or as a class when expanded; others skip it.

clone size,D gene,V gene,J gene,CDR3 DNA,CDR3 protein
-,-,TRBV27,TRBJ2-5,TGTGCCAGCAGTTTATTAGGGGCGGAGACCCAGTACTTC,CASSLLGAETQYF
many,TRBD1,TRBV12-3/TRBV12-4,TRBJ2-6,TGTGCCAGCAGCGTGCAGGGGGCGCAGACTGGGGCCAACGTCCTGACTTTC,CASSVQGAQTGANVLTF
few,-,TRBV10-3,TRBJ2-7,TGTGCCATCAGTGAAGGGGGATTCTACGAGCAGTACTTC,CAISEGGFYEQYF
-,-,TRBV5-1,TRBJ2-1,TGCGCCAGCAGCTTGGATTTTCGGAAAGCTAGCACCGATGAGCAGTTCTTC,CASSLDFRKASTDEQFF
few,-,TRBV12-3/TRBV12-4,TRBJ2-5,TGTGCCAGCGGACCCCTTGAAGAGACCCAGTACTTC,CASGPLEETQYF
-,TRBD1,TRBV7-9,TRBJ2-7,TGTGCCAGCAGCCGGACAGGTAATACCTACGAGCAGTACTTC,CASSRTGNTYEQYF
many,TRBD1,TRBV6-5,TRBJ2-7,TGTGCCAGCAGCTATGGACAGGGGGCCTACGAGCAGTACTTC,CASSYGQGAYEQYF
-,-,TRBV4-3,TRBJ2-7,TGCGCCAGCAGCCAAGGGGTGGGGTTGACCTACGAGCAGTACTTC,CASSQGVGLTYEQYF
many,TRBD2,TRBV27,TRBJ2-3,TGTGCCAGCATGGGGACTAGCGGGGGTATATGGACAGATACGCAGTATTTT,CASMGTSGGIWTDTQYF
few,-,TRBV30,TRBJ1-1,TGTGCCTTTGACAGGATGAGTGCTGAAGCTTTCTTT,CAFDRMSAEAFF
few,TRBD1,TRBV20-1,TRBJ2-7,TGCAGTGCTAGAGTTCAGGACAGGGGCTACTACGAGCAGTACTTC,CSARVQDRGYYEQYF
many,-,TRBV24-1,TRBJ2-3,TGTGCCACCAGTGATTCCGGCTATAAGGATACGCAGTATTTT,CATSDSGYKDTQYF
-,-,TRBV5-6,TRBJ1-1,TGTGCCAGCAGCTTGTTTCCAGGGACGGGTACTGAAGCTTTCTTT,CASSLFPGTGTEAFF
few,TRBD1,TRBV24-1,TRBJ2-7,TGTGCCACCAGTGACCCGGGACAGGGATTAGGCGAGCAGTACTTC,CATSDPGQGLGEQYF
few,-,TRBV19,TRBJ1-5,TGTGCCAGTAGGGGAACAGGGATGAATCAGCCCCAGCATTTT,CASRGTGMNQPQHF
few,-,TRBV6-2/TRBV6-3,TRBJ2-1,TGTGCCAGCAGTACAGGGTACGGCAATGAGCAGTTCTTC,CASSTGYGNEQFF
-,-,TRBV11-2,TRBJ1-4,TGTGCCAGCAGTTTTCAAGGGAGCGAGAAACTGTTTTTT,CASSFQGSEKLFF
few,-,TRBV24-1,TRBJ1-5,TGTGCCACCAGTGGGGGTAGCAATCAGCCCCAGCATTTT,CATSGGSNQPQHF
few,TRBD1,TRBV5-3,TRBJ2-5,TGTGCCAGCAGCTTATTTACAGGGGGCGAGACCCAGTACTTC,CASSLFTGGETQYF
-,-,TRBV7-8,TRBJ2-5,TGTGCCAGCAGCTTAATCCCGGACAAGGGCTTTCCCATCGTGGAGACCCAGTACTTC,CASSLIPDKGFPIVETQYF
many,-,TRBV2,TRBJ1-4,TGTGCCAGCAAGGGTGAGAATGAAAAACTGTTTTTT,CASKGENEKLFF
many,TRBD2,TRBV9,TRBJ2-7,TGTGCCAGCAGCCCGGGAGGCGAATTCGAGCAGTACTTC,CASSPGGEFEQYF
few,TRBD2,TRBV7-9,TRBJ2-7,TGTGCCAGCAGCCCCGTAGGGAGCAGGAGCGGGAGGGCCTACGAGCAGTACTTC,CASSPVGSRSGRAYEQYF
few,TRBD1,TRBV6-5,TRBJ1-4,TGTGCCAGCAGACAGGGGCCCGGTGAAAAACTGTTTTTT,CASRQGPGEKLFF
few,-,TRBV29-1,TRBJ2-7,TGCAGCGTTCAAAGTTGGGGGGGGCTCTCCTACGAGCAGTACTTC,CSVQSWGGLSYEQYF
-,-,TRBV9,TRBJ2-1,TGTGCCAGCAGCCCTTTTGGGCCAGAGCAGTTCTTC,CASSPFGPEQFF
-,TRBD1,TRBV20-1,TRBJ2-7,TGCAGTGCTACCGACAGGGGGTCCTACGAGCAGTACTTC,CSATDRGSYEQYF
-,TRBD2,TRBV4-3,TRBJ2-5,TGCGCCAGCAGCCAAGATGCTAGCGGGGTTATGGGGACCCAGTACTTC,CASSQDASGVMGTQYF
many,TRBD1,TRBV4-3,TRBJ2-1,TGCGCCAGCAGCCAAGAGGGACAGGGCTACAATGAGCAGTTCTTC,CASSQEGQGYNEQFF
few,-,TRBV9,TRBJ2-1,TGTGCCAGCAGCGTAGACCCAAACTCTGGGGGAGGCTCCTACAATGAGCAGTTCTTC,CASSVDPNSGGGSYNEQFF